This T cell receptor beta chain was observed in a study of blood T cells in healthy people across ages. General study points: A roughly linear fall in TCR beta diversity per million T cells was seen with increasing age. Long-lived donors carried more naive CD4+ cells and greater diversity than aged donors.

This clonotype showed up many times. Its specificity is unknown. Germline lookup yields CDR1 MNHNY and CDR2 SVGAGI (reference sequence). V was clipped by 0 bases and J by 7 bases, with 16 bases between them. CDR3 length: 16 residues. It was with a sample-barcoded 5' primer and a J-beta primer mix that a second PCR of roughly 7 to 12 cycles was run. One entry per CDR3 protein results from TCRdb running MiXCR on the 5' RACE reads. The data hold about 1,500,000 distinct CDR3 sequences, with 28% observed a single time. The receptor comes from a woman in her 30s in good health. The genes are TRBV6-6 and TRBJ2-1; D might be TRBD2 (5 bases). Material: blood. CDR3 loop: CASSYSSPSFGNEQFF. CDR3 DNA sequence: TGTGCCAGCAGTTACTCGAGTCCTAGCTTTGGGAATGAGCAGTTCTTC.